The rows below give T cell receptor beta chains drawn from one sample of a study of Ad26.COV2.S vaccination and SARS-CoV-2 variants. Some clones are missing from TCRdb's copy, which holds only in-frame ones; the method was immunoSEQ multiplex PCR. The table lists 500,000 or so clones, approximately 92% of them singletons. The sequencing used peripheral blood, collected in a trial of Ad26.COV2.S vaccine versus placebo. The source is a person between 18 and 59 years old who received the Ad26.COV2.S COVID-19 vaccine or a placebo. The CDR3 runs from the conserved cysteine through the conserved F or W. The order of the fields is V gene, CDR3 protein.

V: TRBV11-2
CDR3: CASSRQGSGANVLTF

V: TRBV27
CDR3: CASSQGSPGNTIYF

V: TRBV28
CDR3: CATNEGTGNSPLHF

V: TRBV29-1
CDR3: CSVEDWRGYNEQFF

V: TRBV9
CDR3: CASSVTGQENTEAFF

V: TRBV7-9
CDR3: CASSLGTGFSYNEQFF

V: TRBV5-5
CDR3: CASSLTGELYNYGYTF

V: TRBV20-1
CDR3: CSASAPLSDGYTF

V: TRBV30
CDR3: CAWRSQTTGELFF

V: TRBV28
CDR3: CASTHWLLGGANTGELFF

V: TRBV25-1
CDR3: CASIGQDGSPLHF

V: TRBV2
CDR3: CASSESRTQYF

V: TRBV9
CDR3: CASSTGTGTEAFF

V: TRBV5-4
CDR3: CASSLEARYSTDTQYF

V: TRBV7-6
CDR3: CASSSPQGEAFF

V: TRBV11-1
CDR3: CASSEILGETQYF

V: TRBV5-1
CDR3: CASSSRLTSFDTQYF

V: TRBV19
CDR3: CASSNFGLAGTEAFF

V: TRBV11-2
CDR3: CASSLTSGAYNEQFF

V: TRBV9
CDR3: CASSVLGQPATNEKLFF

V: TRBV7-3
CDR3: CASSLAGVNEQFF

V: TRBV11-3
CDR3: CASSGRTGSYNEQFF

V: TRBV5-4
CDR3: CASSRGRGGSGNTIYF

V: TRBV18
CDR3: CASSPPGTGGGEQFF

V: TRBV2
CDR3: CASSGAGGGTDTQYF

V: TRBV9
CDR3: CASSPMGLAGGEQFF

V: TRBV5-1
CDR3: CASTSTGLTWDSPLHF

V: TRBV19
CDR3: CASSDNGARPLPNQPQHF

V: TRBV27
CDR3: CASSPGGAENQPQHF

V: TRBV7-9
CDR3: CASSKQGGGYTF

V: TRBV7-8
CDR3: CASSLDRLGSPLHF

V: TRBV4-3
CDR3: CASSQGVRTALYGYTF

V: TRBV5-1
CDR3: CASLETSGSWDEQFF

V: TRBV9
CDR3: CASSQQEFPDSGEKLFF

V: TRBV11-2
CDR3: CASSSVQGENYNEQFF

V: TRBV5-6
CDR3: CASSLTSGSLQYF

V: TRBV4-3
CDR3: CASSQGLAGEANEQFF

V: TRBV14
CDR3: CASSTGYGTEAFF

V: TRBV29-1
CDR3: CSVARTRGTGELFF

V: TRBV4-2
CDR3: CASSQDEGQVTYEQYF

V: TRBV15
CDR3: CATSSLTGGRRPNSPLHF

V: TRBV5-1
CDR3: CASSSSSDQGTEAFF

V: TRBV21-1
CDR3: CASSRGTRPAQHF

V: TRBV15
CDR3: CATSSLQGRGNQPQHF

V: TRBV4-2
CDR3: CASSQDWGGATGNTIYF

V: TRBV7-2
CDR3: CASSAGRTYGYTF

V: TRBV18
CDR3: CASSTLGAETNEKLFF

V: TRBV27
CDR3: CATGTRARATNEKLFF

V: TRBV7-2
CDR3: CASSRDRGLAETQYF

V: TRBV5-1
CDR3: CASSLGLIPTGELFF

V: TRBV4-3
CDR3: CASSQDYRQGDSGYTF